Sequencing of this T cell receptor beta chain was carried out in a study of Graves' ophthalmopathy and Graves' hyperthyroidism (dated by TCRdb to between 2018 and 2020). Regarding the study in general: Hyperthyroidism was considered stable if no progression to ophthalmopathy occurred within 18 months of follow-up. Once sampling was done, hyperthyroidism patients were given methimazole at a starting dose of 30 mg daily, while ophthalmopathy patients were given high-dose intravenous methylprednisolone. In a handful of hyperthyroidism patients, the T-cell repertoire of thyroid tissue was compared with the T-cell repertoire of blood. For independent validation, a separate cohort was made up of fewer than 20 hyperthyroidism patients plus 17 patients who later progressed from hyperthyroidism to ophthalmopathy. To explore V-J signatures that distinguish ophthalmopathy from hyperthyroidism, a discovery set of about a hundred patients was enrolled, made up of some 41 with ophthalmopathy and under 65 with stable hyperthyroidism. TCR beta repertoire signatures were used to distinguish Graves' ophthalmopathy from Graves' hyperthyroidism and to predict progression to ophthalmopathy. In total, 120 to 150 blood samples were TCR-sequenced: roughly 45 ophthalmopathy, under 85 hyperthyroidism and 17 hyperthyroidism-to-ophthalmopathy patients. Results the study describes overall, beyond this receptor: Most expanded thyroid clonotypes with a frequency above 0.001 also appeared in blood, which suggests that blood repertoires may reflect the immune response in the thyroid. The 13-signature model separated ophthalmopathy from stable hyperthyroidism with approximately 88% sensitivity and about 84% specificity in cross-validation, and 80%/75% in the test set. Sample size was not statistically predetermined, and group allocation was not concealed from the investigators. In validation, the model predicted ophthalmopathy progression with 55% to 71% sensitivity and about 73% specificity; more than ten predicted patients were CT-confirmed with GO in a median of approximately 6.5 months.

Patients with hyperthyroidism were aged 18 to 65 years, had been newly diagnosed, and had a disease duration of less than 2 months. Patients with other autoimmune diseases, uncontrolled infections, pregnancy or lactation were excluded. Clinical symptoms, serum thyroxine, TRAb, thyroid ultrasound and orbital computed tomography were used for diagnosis. Total RNA was extracted using Trizol reagent, and RNA quality was checked on an Agilent 2100 Bioanalyzer. TCR beta CDR3 regions were amplified from RNA transcripts for repertoire sequencing. The first round of RT-PCR was done with HTBI primers and the Qiagen OneStep RT-PCR kit, and was followed by a second round of multiplex PCR, then size selection and purification. Libraries were sequenced paired-end with 100 bp reads on an Illumina HiSeq2000. Regarding the original processing steps: SOAPnuke was used for read processing, and reads with adapters, uncalled bases, a mean Phred below 15, or no exact constant-primer or identifier match were discarded. COPE v1.2.5 was used to merge high-quality paired reads. Each unique nucleotide sequence was defined as a clonotype, and clonotypes were aligned to IMGT TRB V, D and J references with MiTCR v1.1. Analysis was restricted to V-J combinations with a frequency above 0.0001, which covered just over 98% of repertoires. A TCR clonal expansion and chaos score per V-J combination was defined as the ratio of F50 clonal expansion to chaos observed in the TCRdist matrix. Welch's t-statistics and random forest were used to narrow the features down to 10 to 15 V-J combinations, which were then fed into a naive Bayes classifier. The similarity between thyroid and blood repertoires was quantified using the Morisita-Horn index. The public reads were run again by TCRdb, first through fastp at Q25 and then through MiXCR, and only productive beta chains were kept. Duplicate CDR3 protein sequences are folded into a single record with the most common DNA and genes. The V and J calls, along with clone size, are taken from TCRdb and not from the paper's own processing. Recorded for this sample are a few hundred thousand distinct CDR3 sequences; under 45% of them occurred a single time. The ten top clones hold over 3.5% of the sample.

As concerns this clonotype: What antigen it recognizes has not been identified. It has no much larger one-base neighbor in the sample; base qualities were not kept.

From the cysteine up to the phenylalanine, the CDR3 has a length of 14 residues. Here the CDR3 DNA is all that survives: 42 bases in frame from base 1. From a lookup of the germline V gene, CDR1 and CDR2 are SGHTA and FQGTGA. V loses 3 bases, J loses 7 bases, and the germline ends lie 14 bases apart. The sequenced sample was peripheral blood or thyroid tissue (not recorded which). This clonotype was obtained from an adult man with Graves' hyperthyroidism. Here the chain combines TRBV7-3 and TRBJ2-3, with no D gene named confidently. The nucleotides read TGTGCCAGCAGCTTGACCTACTCTCAAAATACGCAGTATTTT. This sequence encodes CASSLTYSQNTQYF. When the CDR3 is completed using the reference TRBV7-3 and TRBJ2-3 genes on either side, the full variable domain is GAGVSQTPSNKVTEKGKYVELRCDPISGHTALYWYRQSLGQGPEFLIYFQGTGAADDSGLPNDRFFAVRPEGSVSTLKIQRTERGDSAVYLCASSLTYSQNTQYFGPGTRLTVL.